These 30 T cell receptor beta chains came from one sample sequenced in a study of cytomegalovirus exposure and HLA in healthy donors. PCR employed 60 Vbeta and 13 Jbeta primers. Repertoires were generated with immunoSEQ multiplex PCR, while TCRdb's copy carries only in-frame clones and drops some. The data show approximately 220,000 clones, 65% to 85% seen once. The specimen was PBMCs. These receptors were obtained from a man aged 25 to 45 in good health and CMV-seronegative.

The V and J genes are TRBV6-5 and TRBJ2-3, with TRBD2 matching 10 bases. V was clipped by 8 bases and J by 3 bases; unmatched bases: 8. This CDR3 has 15 residues. Germline CDR1 reads MNHEY; CDR2 reads SVGAGI. CDR3 protein: CASGLAASGTDTQYF. CDR3 bases: TGTGCCAGCGGACTAGCGGCTTCAGGGACAGATACGCAGTATTTT.

The genes are TRBV7-8 and TRBJ1-4; D is unclear. Germline CDR1 is SGHVS and CDR2 is FQNEAQ. Deletions cut 1 base from V and 5 bases from J, with 8 bases between. The CDR3 loop spans 14 amino acids. The CDR3 DNA follows: TGTGCCAGCAGCTTAGGGCTCAGAAATGAAAAACTGTTTTTT. Encoded protein: CASSLGLRNEKLFF.

This chain joins TRBV19 and TRBJ2-3, with 7 nucleotides matching TRBD1. Germline V lookup: CDR1 LNHDA, CDR2 SQIVND (reference sequence). V lost 3 bases to trimming and J lost 10 bases; unmatched junction nucleotides: 10. The CDR3 sequence is 14 residues long. CDR3 DNA: TGTGCCAGTAGTATGGTTGATAGGGGGCAAGCGCAGTATTTT. Its translation: CASSMVDRGQAQYF.

This clone occurred once. V gene TRBV5-1 combines with J gene TRBJ2-7, with D possibly being TRBD1 (6 bases). The germline V gene has CDR1 SGHRS and CDR2 YFSETQ. There are 14 residues in the CDR3. V was cut by 4 bases and J by 0 bases, with 11 bases left in between. CDR3 region: CASSRQADSYEQYF. Here the CDR3 DNA reads TGCGCCAGCAGCAGACAGGCCGACTCCTACGAGCAGTACTTC.

This clone was recorded a few times. The junction shows a germline mismatch at one end, possibly a read error. The chain's CDR3 is CASIYRSEAFF. The CDR3 coding sequence is TGTGCCAGCATTTACCGGTCAGAAGCTTTCTTT. The V call is TRBV6-5, the J call TRBJ1-1; the D is unclear. Germline V gives CDR1 MNHEY, CDR2 SVGAGI. CDR3 length equals 11 residues.

The chain combines TRBV7-9 with TRBJ2-7; 7 nucleotides agree with TRBD1. Trimming took 5 bases from V and 3 from J; bases not matched to a gene: 10. The CDR3 sequence is 15 residues long. CDR1 and CDR2 from the germline V gene are SEHNR and FQNEAQ (reference sequence). CDR3 sequence (DNA): TGTGCCAGCAGCCCTGCAAAGGCAGGGGGCTACGAGCAGTACTTC. Amino acid sequence: CASSPAKAGGYEQYF.

This clone was picked up one time. This chain links TRBV4-1 with TRBJ1-6, with 7 nucleotides matching TRBD1. Germline V gene sequence: CDR1 MGHRA, CDR2 YSYEKL. The CDR3 runs 16 residues. The J segment lost 7 bases and the V segment lost 4 bases, leaving 10 bases of the junction unmatched. The CDR3 sequence is CASSLRPGTENSPLHF. CDR3 nucleotide sequence: TGCGCCAGCAGCCTCAGACCCGGGACAGAAAATTCACCCCTCCACTTT.

The genes are TRBV2 and TRBJ2-3; possible D gene TRBD2, 5 bases. Germline CDR1 and CDR2: SNHLY and FYNNEI. The V and J ends lost 9 bases and 0 bases respectively, with 10 bases between them. The CDR3 sequence is 13 residues long. The CDR3 loop reads CARTGGSTDTQYF. The CDR3 coding sequence is TGTGCCAGAACGGGCGGGAGCACAGATACGCAGTATTTT.

The V gene is TRBV6-1, the J gene TRBJ1-2, with D perhaps matching TRBD1 (5 bases). This CDR3 has 15 residues. Germline loops: CDR1 MNHNS, CDR2 SASEGT. Deletions cut 6 bases from V and 5 bases from J, with 19 bases between. The CDR3 loop reads CASSHRGGEGYGYTF. The CDR3 DNA sequence: TGTGCCAGCAGCCACCGGGGGGGAGAGGGGTATGGCTACACCTTC.

The J gene is TRBJ2-2, the V gene TRBV4-2; 9 bases are a match to TRBD1. CDR1 LGHNA and CDR2 YNFKEQ come from the germline V gene. V dropped 0 bases and J dropped 5; count of bases not matched to a gene: 10. The CDR3 runs 18 residues. CDR3 amino acids: CASSQDYRTGVGTGELFF. CDR3 nucleotide sequence: TGTGCCAGCAGCCAAGATTATAGGACAGGGGTTGGGACCGGGGAGCTGTTTTTT.

This sequence joins TRBV18 and TRBJ1-1, with D possibly being TRBD1 (5 bases). Trimming cost V 2 bases and J 0 bases, with 13 bases left between them. This CDR3 spans 16 amino acids. Germline values: CDR1 KGHSH, CDR2 LQKENI. CDR3: CASSPSGPLVNTEAFF. DNA of the CDR3: TGTGCCAGCTCACCATCAGGGCCCCTTGTGAACACTGAAGCTTTCTTT.

The rearrangement links TRBV27 to TRBJ2-5; unclear D gene. Germline CDR1 reads MNHEY; CDR2 reads SMNVEV (reference sequence). The V end lost 2 bases, the J end lost 5 bases, and 15 bases lay between the germline ends. The length of the CDR3 is 15 residues. In nucleotides, the CDR3 is TGTGCCAGCAGTTTAGGTGGTGAGGATTGGGAGACCCAGTACTTC. It encodes CASSLGGEDWETQYF.

This chain uses TRBV2 with TRBJ2-7; 10 bases line up with TRBD1. Per the germline V gene, CDR1 is SNHLY and CDR2 is FYNNEI. J lost 6 bases, V lost 5 bases, and 7 bases had no gene match. The CDR3 runs to 14 residues. The CDR3 nucleotides read TGTGCCAGCAGTCGACAGGGGGCGCGGAGCGAGCAGTACTTC. It yields the protein CASSRQGARSEQYF.

The genes are TRBV6-6 and TRBJ2-1; D perhaps matches TRBD1 (5 bases). Trimming took off 1 base at V and 9 bases at J, with 7 bases between the two ends. The CDR3 consists of 12 residues. The germline V gene encodes CDR1 MNHNY and CDR2 SVGAGI (reference sequence). The CDR3 bases are TGTGCCAGCAGTTACTTCCAGGGTGAGCAGTTCTTC. Translated: CASSYFQGEQFF.

The chain recombines TRBV6-1 with TRBJ2-5, with TRBD1 matching 10 bases. CDR1 is MNHNS, CDR2 SASEGT, per germline. The CDR3 runs 14 residues. Losses at the gene ends were 8 bases for V and 3 bases for J; bases not matched to a gene: 6. This CDR3 is CASPGQGSKETQYF. CDR3 sequence (DNA): TGTGCCAGCCCGGGACAGGGGTCTAAAGAGACCCAGTACTTC.

With respect to this clone: Germline and junction disagree at one end, which may indicate a read error. The V gene is TRBV7-9, the J gene TRBJ1-6; D perhaps matches TRBD1 (5 bases). CDR3 length: 14 residues. CDR1 is SEHNR and CDR2 is FQNEAQ in the germline V gene (reference sequence). CDR3: CSSRVGGTNSPLHF. Written as DNA, the CDR3 is TGTTCCAGCAGGGTCGGAGGGACGAATTCACCCCTCCACTTT.

This chain connects TRBV5-4 to TRBJ1-2; D is unclear. Germline CDR1 SGHNT, CDR2 YYREEE (reference sequence). Deletions cut 0 bases from V and 6 bases from J, with 18 bases between. This CDR3 is 16 amino acids long. The CDR3 bases are TGTGCCAGCAGCTTGGAAGCGGTCGGACTCACTCATGGCTACACCTTC. Residues: CASSLEAVGLTHGYTF.

The V gene is TRBV2, the J gene TRBJ2-5; 10 bases map to TRBD2. Per the germline V gene, CDR1 is SNHLY and CDR2 is FYNNEI. The V and J ends lost 7 bases and 5 bases, in that order; junction bases with no gene match: 7. CDR3 length equals 14 residues. The CDR3 region has the DNA TGTGCCAGCACGGGAGCGGGGGGGCCTGAGACCCAGTACTTC. It translates to CASTGAGGPETQYF.

This rearrangement joins TRBV10-2 to TRBJ1-6; possibly TRBD1 for D (5 bases). There are 13 residues in the CDR3. Germline CDR1 is WSHSY and CDR2 is SAAADI. Trimming stripped 7 bases from V and 7 bases from J, with 11 bases between. CDR3 DNA: TGCGCCAGCATTTCCCAGGGCAATTCACCCCTCCACTTT. It is translated as CASISQGNSPLHF.

V gene TRBV7-6 combines with J gene TRBJ2-1, with 7 bases aligning to TRBD2. Germline loops: CDR1 SGHVS, CDR2 FNYEAQ. Germline trimming cut 2 bases from V and 0 bases from J; bases unmatched to any gene: 4. The CDR3 consists of 16 residues. The CDR3 bases are TGTGCCAGCAGCTTATGGGGGGGATCCTCCTACAATGAGCAGTTCTTC. This sequence encodes CASSLWGGSSYNEQFF.

The rearrangement joins TRBV11-2 to TRBJ1-1; 11 nucleotides align to TRBD1. The J segment lost 8 bases and the V segment lost 0 bases, leaving 2 bases of the junction unmatched. Per the germline V gene, CDR1 is SGHAT and CDR2 is FQNNGV. The CDR3 extends over 14 amino acids. Here the CDR3 DNA reads TGTGCCAGCAGCTTAGATCGGGACAGGGGGGAAGCTTTCTTT. Protein: CASSLDRDRGEAFF.

The chain carries TRBV9 and TRBJ1-2; weak D call: TRBD1 (6 bases). V was trimmed by 0 bases and J by 7 bases, leaving 13 bases between them. Germline V CDR1 and CDR2: SGDLS, YYNGEE. The CDR3 contains 14 residues. CDR3: CASSVDRVPSGYTF. CDR3 in DNA: TGTGCCAGCAGCGTAGACAGGGTCCCCTCTGGCTACACCTTC.

DNA of the CDR3: TGTGCCAGCAGTCCTACAGGTGCAGCGGGGGGGCACAATGAGCAGTTCTTC. It yields the protein CASSPTGAAGGHNEQFF. V gene TRBV7-3 combines with J gene TRBJ2-1; 10 nucleotides align to TRBD2. V was clipped by 6 bases and J by 5 bases; unmatched bases: 13. Germline V CDR1 and CDR2: SGHTA, FQGTGA. This CDR3 has 17 amino acids.

This chain joins TRBV2 and TRBJ1-3, with D perhaps TRBD1 (5 bases). The germline gives CDR1 SNHLY, CDR2 FYNNEI. CDR3 length: 13 residues. The V end lost 6 bases, the J end lost 2 bases, and 8 bases lay between the germline ends. CDR3 region: CASRRGAGNTIYF. CDR3 sequence (DNA): TGTGCCAGCAGGCGGGGGGCTGGAAACACCATATATTTT.

The gene calls are TRBV7-9 and TRBJ2-1; no firm D call. Germline assignment: CDR1 SEHNR and CDR2 FQNEAQ (reference sequence). With 3 bases removed from V and 14 bases from J, the gap between germline ends came to 11 bases. The CDR3 sequence is 11 residues long. CDR3: CASSFEDEEFF. Here the CDR3 DNA reads TGTGCCAGCAGCTTCGAGGATGAAGAGTTCTTC.

This clone has only one observation. V and J are TRBV19 and TRBJ1-4; 8 nucleotides align to TRBD1. The CDR3 covers 16 residues. The V gene's germline CDR1 is LNHDA and CDR2 SQIVND (reference sequence). Losses at the gene ends were 5 bases for V and 8 bases for J; bases not matched to a gene: 13. This CDR3 reads CASSAKRPGGDEKLFF. CDR3 nucleotide sequence: TGTGCCAGTAGTGCCAAGAGGCCAGGGGGCGACGAAAAACTGTTTTTT.

This chain uses TRBV7-9 with TRBJ2-7, with 8 bases identical to TRBD1. Germline V CDR1 and CDR2: SEHNR, FQNEAQ (reference sequence). The CDR3 is 15 amino acids. Losses at the gene ends were 4 bases for V and 3 bases for J; bases not matched to a gene: 8. The DNA for the CDR3 is TGTGCCAGCAGCTCCCGGGACAGGAAGCACTACGAGCAGTACTTC. The encoded protein is CASSSRDRKHYEQYF.

CDR3 DNA: TGTGCCAGCAGTGCAGCAGCGACAGGACACTATGGCTACACCTTC. Translation: CASSAAATGHYGYTF. V is TRBV2 and J is TRBJ1-2; weak D call: TRBD1 (6 bases). Looked up from germline, CDR1 is SNHLY and CDR2 is FYNNEI. V gave up 4 bases and J gave up 3 bases, with 15 bases separating them. There are 15 residues in the CDR3.

J is TRBJ2-1 and V is TRBV10-1; 12 positions match TRBD2. V dropped 3 bases and J dropped 16; count of bases not matched to a gene: 13. The CDR3 spans 15 residues. Germline-derived CDR1 and CDR2 are WNHNN and SYGVQD (reference sequence). The CDR3 reads CASSESASGGALTFF. In DNA form, the CDR3 reads TGCGCCAGCAGTGAATCGGCTAGCGGGGGGGCGTTAACTTTCTTC.

The V and J genes are TRBV1 and TRBJ2-5; TRBD1, the table's D call, lacks a check against the DNA. TRBV1 counts as a pseudogene. This CDR3 contains 15 residues. Here the CDR3 DNA reads TGCACCAGCACCCGGACAGGGGGGATCCAAGAGACCCAGTACTTC. Translation gives CTSTRTGGIQETQYF.